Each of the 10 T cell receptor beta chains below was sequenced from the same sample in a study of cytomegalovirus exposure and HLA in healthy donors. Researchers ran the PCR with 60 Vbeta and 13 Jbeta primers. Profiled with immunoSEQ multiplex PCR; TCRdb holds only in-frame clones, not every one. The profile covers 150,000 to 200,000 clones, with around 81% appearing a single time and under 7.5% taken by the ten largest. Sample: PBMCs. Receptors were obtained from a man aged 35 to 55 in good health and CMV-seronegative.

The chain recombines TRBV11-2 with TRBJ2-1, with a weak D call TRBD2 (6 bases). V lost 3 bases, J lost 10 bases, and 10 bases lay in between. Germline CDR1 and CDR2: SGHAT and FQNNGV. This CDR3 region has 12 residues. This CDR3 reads CASSFHREEQFF. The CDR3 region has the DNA TGTGCCAGCAGCTTCCACCGGGAGGAGCAGTTCTTC.

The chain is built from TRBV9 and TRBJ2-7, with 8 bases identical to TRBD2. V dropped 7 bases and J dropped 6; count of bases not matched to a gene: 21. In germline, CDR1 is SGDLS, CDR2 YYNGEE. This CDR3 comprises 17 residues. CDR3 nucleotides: TGTGCCAGCGGCTCTTCCATGGGGGGACTAGTGGCAGGCGAGCAGTACTTC. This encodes CASGSSMGGLVAGEQYF.

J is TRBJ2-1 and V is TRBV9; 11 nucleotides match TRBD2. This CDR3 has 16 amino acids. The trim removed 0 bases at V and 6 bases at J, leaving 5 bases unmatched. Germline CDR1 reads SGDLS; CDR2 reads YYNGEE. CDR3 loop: CASSVELAGGGNEQFF. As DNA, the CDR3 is TGTGCCAGCAGCGTAGAGTTAGCGGGGGGGGGCAATGAGCAGTTCTTC.

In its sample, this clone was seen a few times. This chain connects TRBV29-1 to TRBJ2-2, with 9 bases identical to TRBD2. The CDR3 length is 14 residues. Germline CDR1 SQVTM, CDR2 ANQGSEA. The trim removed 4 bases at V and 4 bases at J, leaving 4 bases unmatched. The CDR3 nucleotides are TGCAGCGTTGCGGCTAGCGGGACCACCGGGGAGCTGTTTTTT. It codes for CSVAASGTTGELFF.

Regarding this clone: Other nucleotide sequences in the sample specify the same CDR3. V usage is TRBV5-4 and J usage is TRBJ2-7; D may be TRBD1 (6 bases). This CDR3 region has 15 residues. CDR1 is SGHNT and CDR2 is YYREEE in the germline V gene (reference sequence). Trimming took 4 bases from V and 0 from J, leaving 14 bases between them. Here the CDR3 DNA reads TGTGCCAGCAGCCTGGGACAAGGGAGCTCCTACGAGCAGTACTTC. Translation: CASSLGQGSSYEQYF.

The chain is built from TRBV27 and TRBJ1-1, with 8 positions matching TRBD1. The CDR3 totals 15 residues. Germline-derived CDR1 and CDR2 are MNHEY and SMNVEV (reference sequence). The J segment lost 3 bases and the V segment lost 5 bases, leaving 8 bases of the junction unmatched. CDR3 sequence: CASSLTGAGDTEAFF. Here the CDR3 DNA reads TGTGCCAGCAGTCTGACAGGGGCGGGCGACACTGAAGCTTTCTTT.

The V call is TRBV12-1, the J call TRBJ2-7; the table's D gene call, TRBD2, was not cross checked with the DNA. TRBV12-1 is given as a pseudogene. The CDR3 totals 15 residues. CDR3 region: CASSYPPRGGDEQYF. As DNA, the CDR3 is TGTGCCAGCAGCTACCCCCCCCGCGGGGGGGACGAGCAGTACTTC.

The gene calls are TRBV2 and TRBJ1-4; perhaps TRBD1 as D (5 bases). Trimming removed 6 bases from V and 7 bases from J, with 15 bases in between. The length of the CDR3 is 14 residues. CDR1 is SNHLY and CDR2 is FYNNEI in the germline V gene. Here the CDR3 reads CASRVGGRGEKLFF. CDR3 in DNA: TGTGCCAGCAGGGTCGGGGGGAGAGGTGAAAAACTGTTTTTT.

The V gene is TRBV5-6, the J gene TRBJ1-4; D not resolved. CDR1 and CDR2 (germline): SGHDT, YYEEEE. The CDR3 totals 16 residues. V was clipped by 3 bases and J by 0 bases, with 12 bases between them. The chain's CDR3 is CASSSRTNATNEKLFF. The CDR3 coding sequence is TGTGCCAGCAGCTCACGAACTAATGCAACTAATGAAAAACTGTTTTTT. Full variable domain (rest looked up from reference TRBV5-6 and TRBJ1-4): DAGVTQSPTHLIKTRGQQVTLRCSPKSGHDTVSWYQQALGQGPQFIFQYYEEEERQRGNFPDRFSGHQFPNYSSELNVNALLLGDSALYLCASSSRTNATNEKLFFGSGTQLSVL.

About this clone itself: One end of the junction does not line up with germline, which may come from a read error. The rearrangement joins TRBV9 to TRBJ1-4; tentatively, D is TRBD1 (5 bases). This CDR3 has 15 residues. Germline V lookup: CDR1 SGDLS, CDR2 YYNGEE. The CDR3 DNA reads TGTGCCAGCAGCCCCAACAGGCGGATTTATGAAAAAACTGTTTTT. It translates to CASSPNRRIYEKTVF.